One sample yielded the 15 T cell receptor beta chains listed below, sequenced in a study of shared clonotypes between healthy human individuals. The method was immunoSEQ multiplex PCR; TCRdb's version includes in-frame clones alone and lacks a portion of them. The sample lists roughly 680,000 clones; about two thirds were seen once. Material for sequencing was memory CD4+ T cells sorted from blood. This sample's subset: CD45RA-negative fraction. Receptor source: a woman in her 30s in good health.

The chain's CDR3 is CASSLGTGTVRNTIYF. DNA of the CDR3: TGCGCCAGCAGCCTTGGAACCGGGACTGTGAGGAACACCATATATTTT. The genes are TRBV4-1 and TRBJ1-3; D perhaps matches TRBD1 (5 bases). Trimming cost V 4 bases and J 7 bases, with 20 bases left between them. The CDR3 spans 16 residues. Germline V CDR1 and CDR2: MGHRA, YSYEKL.

The V gene is TRBV7-9, the J gene TRBJ2-2; a possible D gene is TRBD1 (6 bases). The CDR3 is 16 residues long. Between the trimmed V and J ends, which lost 4 bases and 6 bases, there was a span of 18 bases. Per germline, CDR1 SEHNR and CDR2 FQNEAQ (reference sequence). In nucleotides, the CDR3 is TGTGCCAGCAGCTATTACCCCCCAGGGGCGGCCGGGGAGCTGTTTTTT. Its translation: CASSYYPPGAAGELFF.

The chain links TRBV18 to TRBJ2-7, with 7 bases matching TRBD1. The V gene end was trimmed by 4 bases and the J gene end by 1 base; junction bases not matched to a gene: 1. This CDR3 contains 13 residues. The V gene's germline CDR1 is KGHSH and CDR2 LQKENI. The CDR3 loop reads CASSRQGSYEQYF. CDR3 bases: TGTGCCAGCTCACGACAGGGTTCCTACGAGCAGTACTTC.

The chain has TRBV5-1 and TRBJ2-5; TRBD2 aligns across 8 bases. The germline CDR1 and CDR2 sequences are SGHRS and YFSETQ. The V gene end was trimmed by 4 bases and the J gene end by 5 bases; junction bases not matched to a gene: 10. The CDR3 runs 15 residues. The CDR3 DNA follows: TGCGCCAGCAGCAAAGCGGGAGACCGCGGTGAGACCCAGTACTTC. Encoded protein: CASSKAGDRGETQYF.

Details on this clone: A read error is likely here: a far larger clone is one base away. This chain links TRBV11-2 with TRBJ1-5; D not certain. Germline CDR1 SGHAT, CDR2 FQNNGV. The CDR3 totals 15 residues. The CDR3 DNA reads TGTGCCAGCAGCTTAATAGGGTATAGCAATCAGCTCCAGCATTTT. Protein product: CASSLIGYSNQLQHF.

This clone was counted only a few times. CDR3 amino acids: CASSRTSGTSDTQYF. CDR3 in DNA: TGTGCCAGCAGCCGGACTAGCGGGACCTCAGATACGCAGTATTTT. The V gene is TRBV5-4, the J gene TRBJ2-3; 12 positions agree with TRBD2. CDR3 length: 15 residues. Per the germline V gene, CDR1 is SGHNT and CDR2 is YYREEE (reference sequence). V lost 4 bases to trimming and J lost 4 bases; unmatched junction nucleotides: 4.

The J gene is TRBJ1-1, the V gene TRBV4-1; no clear D. The CDR3 spans 14 residues. V lost 4 bases and J lost 1, with 10 bases in between. The germline CDR1 and CDR2 sequences are MGHRA and YSYEKL. CDR3 in amino acids: CASSPTDRNTEAFF. CDR3 sequence (DNA): TGCGCCAGCAGCCCGACGGACCGGAACACTGAAGCTTTCTTT.

The rearrangement uses TRBV5-1 and TRBJ1-5, with D perhaps TRBD1 (5 bases). Trimming stripped 0 bases from V and 7 bases from J, with 11 bases between. The CDR3 has 14 amino acids. Germline CDR1 and CDR2: SGHRS and YFSETQ. The CDR3 sequence: CASSLDGAQQPQHF. The DNA for the CDR3 is TGCGCCAGCAGCTTGGATGGGGCTCAGCAGCCCCAGCATTTT.

V gene TRBV6-5 combines with J gene TRBJ2-1; D might be TRBD1 (6 bases). V lost 8 bases and J lost 2, with 16 bases in between. CDR1 MNHEY and CDR2 SVGAGI come from the germline V gene. CDR3 length: 15 amino acids. The DNA of the CDR3 is TGTGCCAGCGGCAGTCGGACAGAGGCCTACAATGAGCAGTTCTTC. Encoded protein: CASGSRTEAYNEQFF.

This chain links TRBV10-3 with TRBJ1-1; 8 bases map to TRBD1. The CDR3 spans 12 residues. V was clipped by 9 bases and J by 3 bases; unmatched bases: 3. CDR1 is ENHRY, CDR2 SYGVKD, per germline. The CDR3 sequence: CAIGQGDTEAFF. CDR3 bases: TGTGCCATAGGACAGGGCGACACTGAAGCTTTCTTT.

Comments on this clone: With a much larger clone just one base away, this may be a read error. J is TRBJ2-2 and V is TRBV7-2; D is undetermined. The CDR3 extends over 15 amino acids. Germline CDR1 SGHTA, CDR2 FQGNSA. The CDR3 DNA reads TGTGCCGGCAGCTTAGTTGCTACCCCCACCGGGGAGCTGTTTTTT. This encodes CAGSLVATPTGELFF.

The genes are TRBV19 and TRBJ2-4; TRBD1 matches 10 bases. Germline lookup yields CDR1 LNHDA and CDR2 SQIVND (reference sequence). With V trimmed by 7 bases and J by 8 bases, 5 bases remained unmatched. The CDR3 has 13 residues. CDR3 loop: CASIGTGADIQYF. DNA of the CDR3: TGTGCCAGTATTGGGACAGGGGCGGACATTCAGTACTTC.

The chain uses TRBV28 and TRBJ1-1, with 7 positions matching TRBD1. The J segment lost 6 bases and the V segment lost 4 bases, leaving 11 bases of the junction unmatched. Per the germline V gene, CDR1 is MDHEN and CDR2 is SYDVKM. The CDR3 consists of 15 residues. The CDR3 DNA sequence: TGTGCCAGCAGTTCCCCAGGGGGGGCGGACGCTGAAGCTTTCTTT. Protein product: CASSSPGGADAEAFF.

V usage is TRBV6-1 and J usage is TRBJ2-3, with D possibly called TRBD1 or TRBD2 (6 bases each). The CDR3 loop spans 14 amino acids. Germline CDR1 and CDR2: MNHNS and SASEGT. V shed 1 base and J shed 10 bases, with 15 bases lying between them. CDR3 loop: CASSEGRDTGAQYF. In DNA form, the CDR3 reads TGTGCCAGCAGTGAAGGGAGGGACACTGGAGCGCAGTATTTT.

The chain uses TRBV4-1 and TRBJ1-4; D might be TRBD1 (6 bases). Trimming shortened V by 0 bases and J by 0 bases, and 14 bases separated the two germline ends. The CDR3 covers 18 residues. Looked up from germline, CDR1 is MGHRA and CDR2 is YSYEKL. The CDR3 spells CASSQDGQYSATNEKLFF. The CDR3 DNA reads TGCGCCAGCAGCCAAGATGGACAGTACTCCGCAACTAATGAAAAACTGTTTTTT.